This T cell receptor (beta chain) was captured in a study of CD8+CD57+ T cells in acquired aplastic anemia. Findings and limits, study-wide: Sharing between patients and controls was observed for about 27 CD8+ CDR3 sequences.

According to the study, genomic DNA was the template for TCR beta VDJ and CDR3 profiling. MiXCR, applied by TCRdb to the reads, yields one record per CDR3 protein. This table has over 150,000 distinct CDR3 sequences, less than 65% appearing once. V shed 7 bases and J 5 bases; nucleotides not matched to a gene: 7. Germline loops: CDR1 SGHRS, CDR2 YFSETQ. The CDR3 length is 15 residues. This clonotype came up many times. Antigen: not known. This chain uses TRBV5-1 with TRBJ2-5; 14 nucleotides align to TRBD2. The TCR was taken from a human donor in good health, serving as a control. The sample was sorted CD4+, CD8+, or CD8+CD57+ T cells (not recorded which) from PBMCs. In DNA, the CDR3 is TGCGCCAGCCGACTAGCGGGGGGGCTTGGGGAGACCCAGTACTTC. It codes for CASRLAGGLGETQYF.